Listed below are T cell receptor beta chains from one sample, sequenced in a study of Ad26.COV2.S vaccination and SARS-CoV-2 variants. Sequencing used immunoSEQ multiplex PCR; TCRdb keeps in-frame clones, though not all of them. The data contain 410,000 or so clones, 80% to 95% of them seen just once; the ten biggest clones take up 9.5% to 15%. Here the sequenced sample was peripheral blood, taken in a trial of Ad26.COV2.S vaccine versus placebo. These receptors were collected from a person aged 18-60 years who received the Ad26.COV2.S COVID-19 vaccine or a placebo. The CDR3 runs from the conserved cysteine through the conserved F or W. The D gene is left open where the match is weak. Expanded clones are given a class, and other clones once, few, many or no size at all.

CDR3 | DNA | D | V | size | J
CAWHGTGDMNTEAFF | TGTGCCTGGCACGGGACAGGGGATATGAACACTGAAGCTTTCTTT | TRBD1 | TRBV30 | NA | TRBJ1-1
CASSPAARYEQYF | TGTGCCAGCAGCCCAGCGGCCCGTTACGAGCAGTACTTC | NA | TRBV7-8 | NA | TRBJ2-7
CASSPTNYEQYF | TGTGCCAGCAGCCCCACAAACTACGAGCAGTACTTC | NA | TRBV5-5 | NA | TRBJ2-7
CAIRWEGGETQYF | TGTGCCATCAGGTGGGAAGGCGGAGAGACCCAGTACTTC | NA | TRBV10-3 | once | TRBJ2-5
CASSIGGSGNEKLFF | TGTGCCAGTAGTATAGGTGGATCCGGTAATGAAAAACTGTTTTTT | NA | TRBV19 | NA | TRBJ1-4
CASTVGGTHTGELFF | TGTGCCAGTACCGTTGGCGGGACCCACACCGGGGAGCTGTTTTTT | NA | TRBV19 | NA | TRBJ2-2
CATSDATSGQNEQFF | TGTGCCACCAGTGATGCAACTAGCGGCCAGAATGAGCAGTTCTTC | TRBD2 | TRBV24-1 | NA | TRBJ2-1
CASSSGLVGDEQFF | TGTGCCAGCAGCTCCGGACTAGTCGGTGATGAGCAGTTCTTC | TRBD2 | TRBV7-2 | NA | TRBJ2-1
CASSDLRRGSEQYF | TGCGCCAGCAGTGACCTTCGCAGGGGCTCTGAGCAGTACTTC | NA | TRBV10-2 | once | TRBJ2-7
CASSLEGVLNTEAFF | TGTGCCAGCAGCTTAGAAGGGGTCCTGAACACTGAAGCTTTCTTT | NA | TRBV7-9 | NA | TRBJ1-1
CASSIRDSEQPQHF | TGTGCCAGTAGTATAAGGGACAGCGAACAGCCCCAGCATTTT | TRBD1 | TRBV19 | NA | TRBJ1-5
CAIPGGAGNQPQHF | TGTGCCATCCCGGGAGGGGCGGGCAATCAGCCCCAGCATTTT | NA | TRBV5-8 | NA | TRBJ1-5
CASSIGGGLAGAGELFF | TGTGCCAGTAGTATTGGGGGGGGACTAGCGGGAGCCGGGGAGCTGTTTTTT | TRBD2 | TRBV19 | once | TRBJ2-2
CAWSVLGGAVSTDTQYF | TGTGCCTGGAGTGTACTAGGGGGCGCGGTGAGCACAGATACGCAGTATTTT | TRBD1 | TRBV30 | NA | TRBJ2-3
CASSLSPSSYNEQFF | TGTGCCAGCAGCTTAAGCCCTAGCTCCTACAATGAGCAGTTCTTC | NA | TRBV11-2 | NA | TRBJ2-1
CASSSHHEQFF | TGTGCCAGCAGTTCCCACCATGAGCAGTTCTTC | NA | TRBV12-3/TRBV12-4 | once | TRBJ2-1